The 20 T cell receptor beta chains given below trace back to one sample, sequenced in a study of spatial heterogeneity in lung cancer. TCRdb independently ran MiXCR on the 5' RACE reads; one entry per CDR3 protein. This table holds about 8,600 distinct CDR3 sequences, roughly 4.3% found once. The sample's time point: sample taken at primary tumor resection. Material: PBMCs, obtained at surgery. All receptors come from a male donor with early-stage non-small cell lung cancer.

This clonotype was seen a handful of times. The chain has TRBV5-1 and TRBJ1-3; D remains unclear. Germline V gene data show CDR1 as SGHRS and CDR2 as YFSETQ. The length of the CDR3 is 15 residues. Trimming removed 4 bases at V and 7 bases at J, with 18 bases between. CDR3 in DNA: TGCGCCAGCAGCCCCCTTGGGGTCACCGGGAACACCATATATTTT. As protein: CASSPLGVTGNTIYF.

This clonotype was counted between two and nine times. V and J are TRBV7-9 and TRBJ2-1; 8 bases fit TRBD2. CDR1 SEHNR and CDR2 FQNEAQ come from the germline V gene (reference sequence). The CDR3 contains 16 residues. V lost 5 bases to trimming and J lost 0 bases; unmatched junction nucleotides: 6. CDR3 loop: CASSSRSGSSYNEQFF. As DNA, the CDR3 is TGTGCCAGCAGCAGTCGGAGCGGGAGCTCCTACAATGAGCAGTTCTTC.

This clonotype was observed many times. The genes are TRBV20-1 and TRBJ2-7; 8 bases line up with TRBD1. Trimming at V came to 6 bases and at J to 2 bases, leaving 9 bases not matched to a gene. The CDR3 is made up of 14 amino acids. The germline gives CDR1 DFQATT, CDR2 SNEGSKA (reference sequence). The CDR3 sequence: CSAQTGENTYEQYV. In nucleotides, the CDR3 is TGCAGTGCCCAGACAGGGGAAAACACCTACGAGCAGTACGTC.

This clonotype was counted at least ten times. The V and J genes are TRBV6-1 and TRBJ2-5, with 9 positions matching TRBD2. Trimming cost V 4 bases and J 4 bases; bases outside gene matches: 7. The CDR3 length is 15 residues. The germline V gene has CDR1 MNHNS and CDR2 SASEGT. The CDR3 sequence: CASSVVAGDLETQYF. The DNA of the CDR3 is TGTGCCAGCAGTGTAGTAGCGGGGGACCTAGAGACCCAGTACTTC.

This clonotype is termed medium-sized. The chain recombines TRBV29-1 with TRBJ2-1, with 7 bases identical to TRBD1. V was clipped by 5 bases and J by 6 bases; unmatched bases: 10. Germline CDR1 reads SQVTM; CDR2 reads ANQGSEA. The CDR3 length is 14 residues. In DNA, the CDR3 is TGCAGCGTTAATACCGGGACAGCTGGCAATGAGCAGTTCTTC. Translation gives CSVNTGTAGNEQFF.

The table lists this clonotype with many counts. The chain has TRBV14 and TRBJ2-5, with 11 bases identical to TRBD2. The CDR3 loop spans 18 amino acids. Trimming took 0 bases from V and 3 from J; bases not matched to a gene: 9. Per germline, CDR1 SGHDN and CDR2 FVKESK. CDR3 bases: TGTGCCAGCAGCCAAGAATCTAGCGGGGGGCCATTCGAAGAGACCCAGTACTTC. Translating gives CASSQESSGGPFEETQYF.

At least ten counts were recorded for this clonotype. The CDR3 nucleotides are TGTGCCACCAGTGATAGGACCAAGAACACCGGGGAGCTGTTTTTT. Translating it yields CATSDRTKNTGELFF. V and J are TRBV24-1 and TRBJ2-2; D is undetermined. Germline V gene lookup returns CDR1 KGHDR and CDR2 SFDVKD. The ends were cut back, 3 bases at V and 1 base at J, with 8 bases in the middle. This CDR3 is 15 amino acids long.

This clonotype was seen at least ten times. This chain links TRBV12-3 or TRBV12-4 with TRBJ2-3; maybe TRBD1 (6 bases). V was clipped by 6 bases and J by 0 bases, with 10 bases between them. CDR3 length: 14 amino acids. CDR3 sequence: CASRPTGSTDTQYF. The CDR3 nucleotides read TGTGCCAGCAGACCAACAGGGAGCACAGATACGCAGTATTTT.

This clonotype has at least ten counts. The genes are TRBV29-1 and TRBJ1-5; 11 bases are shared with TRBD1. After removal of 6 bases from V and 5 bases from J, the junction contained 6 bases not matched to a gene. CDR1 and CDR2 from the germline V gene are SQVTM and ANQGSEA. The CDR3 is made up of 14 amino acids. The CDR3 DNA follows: TGCAGCGTAAGCGGACAGGGGGCGGATCAGCCCCAGCATTTT. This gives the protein CSVSGQGADQPQHF. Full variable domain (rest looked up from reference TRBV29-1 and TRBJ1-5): SAVISQKPSRDICQRGTSLTIQCQVDSQVTMMFWYRQQPGQSLTLIATANQGSEATYESGFVIDKFPISRPNLTFSTLTVSNMSPEDSSIYLCSVSGQGADQPQHFGDGTRLSIL.

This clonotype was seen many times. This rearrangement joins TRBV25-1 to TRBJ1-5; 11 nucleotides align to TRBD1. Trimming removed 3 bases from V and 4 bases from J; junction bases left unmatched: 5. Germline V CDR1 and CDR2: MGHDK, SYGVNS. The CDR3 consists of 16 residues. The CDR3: CASSEAGTGGNQPQHF. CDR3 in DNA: TGTGCCAGCAGTGAGGCCGGGACAGGGGGGAATCAGCCCCAGCATTTT.

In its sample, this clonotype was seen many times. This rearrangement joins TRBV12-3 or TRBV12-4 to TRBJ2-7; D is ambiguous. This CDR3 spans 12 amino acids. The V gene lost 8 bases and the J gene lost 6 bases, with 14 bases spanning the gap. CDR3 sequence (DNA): TGTGCCAGCTCCGGGCCCGGTTCCGAGCAGTACTTC. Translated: CASSGPGSEQYF.

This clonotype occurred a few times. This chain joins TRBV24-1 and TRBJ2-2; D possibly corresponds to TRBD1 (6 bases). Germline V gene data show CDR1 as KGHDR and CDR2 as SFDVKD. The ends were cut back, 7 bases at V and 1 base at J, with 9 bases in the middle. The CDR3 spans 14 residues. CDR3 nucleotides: TGTGCCACCAGACCACAGGGGAACACCGGGGAGCTGTTTTTT. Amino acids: CATRPQGNTGELFF.

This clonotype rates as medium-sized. The CDR3 spells CASSLAGDSPYGYTF. As DNA, the CDR3 is TGTGCCAGCAGCTTAGCGGGAGACAGCCCGTATGGCTACACCTTC. The V gene is TRBV7-8, the J gene TRBJ1-2; TRBD1 might be the D (5 bases). Trimming stripped 0 bases from V and 5 bases from J, with 13 bases between. There are 15 residues in the CDR3. The germline CDR1 and CDR2 sequences are SGHVS and FQNEAQ.

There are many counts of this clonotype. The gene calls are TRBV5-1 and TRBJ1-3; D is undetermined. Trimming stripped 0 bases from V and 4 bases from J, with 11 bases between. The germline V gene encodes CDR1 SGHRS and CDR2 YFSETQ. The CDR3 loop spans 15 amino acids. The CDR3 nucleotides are TGCGCCAGCAGCTTGGAATTAGGCGCCGGAAACACCATATATTTT. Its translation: CASSLELGAGNTIYF.

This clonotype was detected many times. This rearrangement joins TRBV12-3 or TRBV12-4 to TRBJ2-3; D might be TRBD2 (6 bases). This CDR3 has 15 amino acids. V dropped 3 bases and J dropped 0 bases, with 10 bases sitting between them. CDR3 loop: CASSFGGVSTDTQYF. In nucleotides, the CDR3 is TGTGCCAGCAGTTTTGGCGGGGTTAGCACAGATACGCAGTATTTT.

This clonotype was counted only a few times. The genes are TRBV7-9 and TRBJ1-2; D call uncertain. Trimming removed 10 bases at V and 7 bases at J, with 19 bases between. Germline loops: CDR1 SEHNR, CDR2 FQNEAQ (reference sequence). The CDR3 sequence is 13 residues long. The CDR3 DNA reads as TGTGCCACCTCCCCCCCAGACGGGCTTGGCTACACCTTC. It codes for CATSPPDGLGYTF.

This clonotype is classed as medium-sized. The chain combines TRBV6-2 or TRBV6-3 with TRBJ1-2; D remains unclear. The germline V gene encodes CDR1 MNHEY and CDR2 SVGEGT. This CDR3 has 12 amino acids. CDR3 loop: CATSLDNYGYTF. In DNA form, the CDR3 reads TGTGCGACCTCCCTGGATAATTATGGCTACACCTTC.

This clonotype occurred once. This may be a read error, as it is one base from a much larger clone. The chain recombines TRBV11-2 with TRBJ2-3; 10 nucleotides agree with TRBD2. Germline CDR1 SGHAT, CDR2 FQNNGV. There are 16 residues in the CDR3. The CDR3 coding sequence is TGTGCCAGCAGCTTGGCTAGCGGGGGAGCGGCAGATACGCGGTATTTT. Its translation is CASSLASGGAADTRYF.

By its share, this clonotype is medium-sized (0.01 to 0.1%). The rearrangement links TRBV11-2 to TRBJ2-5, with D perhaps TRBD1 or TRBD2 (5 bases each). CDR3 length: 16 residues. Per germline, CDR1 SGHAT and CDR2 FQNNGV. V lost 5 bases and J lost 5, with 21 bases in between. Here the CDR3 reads CASSLGAYVSRETQYF. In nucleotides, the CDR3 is TGTGCCAGCAGCCTCGGGGCTTACGTTAGTCGGGAGACCCAGTACTTC.

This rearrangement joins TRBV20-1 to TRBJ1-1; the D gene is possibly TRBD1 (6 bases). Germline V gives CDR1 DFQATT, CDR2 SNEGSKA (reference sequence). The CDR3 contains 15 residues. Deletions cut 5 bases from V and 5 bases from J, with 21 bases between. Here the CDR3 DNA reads TGCAGTGCTCTACCTCTCCGACAGGTAGGAACTGAAGCTTTCTTT. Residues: CSALPLRQVGTEAFF.